This T cell receptor (beta chain) was identified in a study of blood T cell repertoires in COVID-19. Cohorts were determined from participant-reported clinical history. Two negative PCRs, clearance, or symptom resolution characterized the recovered Cohort 3 donors. V lost 6 bases and J 1 base, leaving 10 bases between the germline ends. CDR3 length: 14 residues. The germline V gene has CDR1 KGHSH and CDR2 LQKENI. Assay: immunoSEQ multiplex PCR; the TCRdb copy retains only in-frame clones and omits some. The sample has around 250,000 clones; 65% to 85% are singletons. The genes are TRBV18 and TRBJ1-3, with a weak D call TRBD1 (6 bases). Sequencing was done on a sample of PBMCs or T cells enriched from blood (not recorded which). The receptor's source is a man between 45 and 60 years old who had recovered from COVID-19. The CDR3 sequence is CASSPDSSGNTIYF. CDR3 sequence (DNA): TGTGCCAGCTCTCCGGACAGTTCTGGAAACACCATATATTTT.